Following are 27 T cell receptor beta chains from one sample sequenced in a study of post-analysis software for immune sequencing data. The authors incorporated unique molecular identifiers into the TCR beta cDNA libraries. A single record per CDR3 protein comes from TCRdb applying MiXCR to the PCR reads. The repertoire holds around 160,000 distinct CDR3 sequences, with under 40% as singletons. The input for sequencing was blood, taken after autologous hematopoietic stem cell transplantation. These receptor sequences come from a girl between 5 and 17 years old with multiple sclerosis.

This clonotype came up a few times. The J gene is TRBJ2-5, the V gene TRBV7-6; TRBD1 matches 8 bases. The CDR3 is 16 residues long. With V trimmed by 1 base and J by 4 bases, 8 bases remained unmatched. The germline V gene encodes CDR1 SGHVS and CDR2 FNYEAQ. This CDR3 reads CASSLVRTGIGETQYF. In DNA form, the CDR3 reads TGTGCCAGCAGCTTAGTAAGGACAGGGATAGGAGAGACCCAGTACTTC.

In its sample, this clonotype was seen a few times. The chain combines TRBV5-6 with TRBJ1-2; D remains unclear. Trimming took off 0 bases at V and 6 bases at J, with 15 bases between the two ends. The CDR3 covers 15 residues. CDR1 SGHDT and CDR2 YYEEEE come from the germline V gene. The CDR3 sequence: CASSLGVGKLDGYTF. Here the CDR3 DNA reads TGTGCCAGCAGCTTGGGGGTAGGGAAACTAGATGGCTACACCTTC.

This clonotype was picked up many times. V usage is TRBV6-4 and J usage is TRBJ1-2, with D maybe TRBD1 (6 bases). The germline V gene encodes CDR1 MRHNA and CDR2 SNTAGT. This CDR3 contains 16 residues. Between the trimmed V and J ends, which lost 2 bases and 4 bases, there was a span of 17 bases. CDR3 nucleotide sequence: TGTGCCAGCAGTGACACCCCACAGGGCGGTCCCTATGGCTACACCTTC. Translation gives CASSDTPQGGPYGYTF.

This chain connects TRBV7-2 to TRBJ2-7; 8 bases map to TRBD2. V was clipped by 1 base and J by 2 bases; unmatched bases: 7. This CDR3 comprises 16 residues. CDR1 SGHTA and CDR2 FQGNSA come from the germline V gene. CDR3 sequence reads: CASSLDLAGITYEQYF. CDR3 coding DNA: TGTGCCAGCAGCTTAGATTTAGCGGGAATTACCTACGAGCAGTACTTC. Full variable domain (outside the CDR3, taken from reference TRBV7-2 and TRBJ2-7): GAGVSQSPSNKVTEKGKDVELRCDPISGHTALYWYRQSLGQGLEFLIYFQGNSAPDKSGLPSDRFSAERTGGSVSTLTIQRTQQEDSAVYLCASSLDLAGITYEQYFGPGTRLTVT.

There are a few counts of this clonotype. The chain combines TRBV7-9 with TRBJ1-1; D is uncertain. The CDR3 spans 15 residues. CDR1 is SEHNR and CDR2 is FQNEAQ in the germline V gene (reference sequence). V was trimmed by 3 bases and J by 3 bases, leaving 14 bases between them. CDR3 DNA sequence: TGTGCCAGCAGCTTCGGATCCATAAAGGACACTGAAGCTTTCTTT. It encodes CASSFGSIKDTEAFF.

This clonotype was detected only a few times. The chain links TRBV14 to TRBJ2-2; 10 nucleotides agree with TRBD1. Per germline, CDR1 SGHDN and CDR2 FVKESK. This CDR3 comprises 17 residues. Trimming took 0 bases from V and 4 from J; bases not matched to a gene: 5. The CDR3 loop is CASSQDSGTGATGELFF. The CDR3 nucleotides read TGTGCCAGCAGCCAAGATTCGGGGACAGGGGCCACCGGGGAGCTGTTTTTT.

This CDR3 reads CASSTGTGDGSPLHF. In DNA, the CDR3 is TGTGCCAGCAGCACCGGGACAGGGGATGGGTCACCCCTCCACTTT. V gene TRBV3-1 combines with J gene TRBJ1-6; 10 positions agree with TRBD1. V gave up 5 bases and J gave up 10 bases; unmatched junction bases: 8. CDR1 and CDR2 (germline): LGHDT, YNNKEL (reference sequence). The CDR3 consists of 15 residues. Full variable domain (rest looked up from reference TRBV3-1 and TRBJ1-6): DTAVSQTPKYLVTQMGNDKSIKCEQNLGHDTMYWYKQDSKKFLKIMFSYNNKELIINETVPNRFSPKSPDKAHLNLHINSLELGDSAVYFCASSTGTGDGSPLHFGNGTRLTVT.

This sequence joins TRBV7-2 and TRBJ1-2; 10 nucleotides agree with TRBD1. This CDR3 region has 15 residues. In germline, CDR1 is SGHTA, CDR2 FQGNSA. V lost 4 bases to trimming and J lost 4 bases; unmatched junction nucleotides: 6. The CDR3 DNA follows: TGTGCCAGCAGCTCAGGGACAGGGGCGATCTATGGCTACACCTTC. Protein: CASSSGTGAIYGYTF.

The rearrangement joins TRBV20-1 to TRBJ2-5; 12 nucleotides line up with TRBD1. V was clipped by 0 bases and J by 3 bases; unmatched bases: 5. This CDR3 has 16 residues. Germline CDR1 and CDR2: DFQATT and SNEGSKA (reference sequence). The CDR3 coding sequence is TGCAGTGCTAGAGAATGGGACAGGGGGCTCGAAGAGACCCAGTACTTC. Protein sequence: CSAREWDRGLEETQYF.

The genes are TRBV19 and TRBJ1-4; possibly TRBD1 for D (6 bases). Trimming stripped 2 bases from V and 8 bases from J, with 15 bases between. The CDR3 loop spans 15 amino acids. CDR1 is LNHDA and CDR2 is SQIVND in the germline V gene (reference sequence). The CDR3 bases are TGTGCCAGTAGTATATCGTCGGGAAGGGGGGAAAAACTGTTTTTT. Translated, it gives CASSISSGRGEKLFF.

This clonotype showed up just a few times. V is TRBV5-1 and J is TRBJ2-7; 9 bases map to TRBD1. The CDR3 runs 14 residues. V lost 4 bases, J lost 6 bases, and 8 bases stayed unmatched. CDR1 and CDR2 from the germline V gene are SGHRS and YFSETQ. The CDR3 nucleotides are TGCGCCAGCAGCCCCGGGACAGGGCTTAGCGAGCAGTACTTC. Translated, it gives CASSPGTGLSEQYF. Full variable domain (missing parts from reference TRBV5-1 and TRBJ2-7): KAGVTQTPRYLIKTRGQQVTLSCSPISGHRSVSWYQQTPGQGLQFLFEYFSETQRNKGNFPGRFSGRQFSNSRSEMNVSTLELGDSALYLCASSPGTGLSEQYFGPGTRLTVT.

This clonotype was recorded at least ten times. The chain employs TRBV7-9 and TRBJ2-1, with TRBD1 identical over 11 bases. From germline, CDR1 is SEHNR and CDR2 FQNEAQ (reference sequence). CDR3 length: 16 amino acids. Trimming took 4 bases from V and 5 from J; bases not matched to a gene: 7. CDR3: CASSSYRDRGNNEQFF. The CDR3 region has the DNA TGTGCCAGCAGCTCATACCGGGACAGGGGGAACAATGAGCAGTTCTTC.

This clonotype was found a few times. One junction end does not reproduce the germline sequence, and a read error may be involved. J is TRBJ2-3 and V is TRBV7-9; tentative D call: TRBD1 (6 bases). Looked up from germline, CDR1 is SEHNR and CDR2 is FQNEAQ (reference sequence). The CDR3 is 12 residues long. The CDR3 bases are TGTGCCTGCAGCCCTACAGGGGATACGCAGTATTTT. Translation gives CACSPTGDTQYF.

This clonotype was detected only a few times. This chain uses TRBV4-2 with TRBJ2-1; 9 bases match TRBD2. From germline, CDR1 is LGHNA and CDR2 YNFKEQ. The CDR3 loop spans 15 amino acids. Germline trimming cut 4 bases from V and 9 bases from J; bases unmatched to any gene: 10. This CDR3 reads CASSPLAGGPGEQFF. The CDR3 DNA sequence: TGTGCCAGCAGCCCCCTGGCGGGAGGGCCGGGTGAGCAGTTCTTC.

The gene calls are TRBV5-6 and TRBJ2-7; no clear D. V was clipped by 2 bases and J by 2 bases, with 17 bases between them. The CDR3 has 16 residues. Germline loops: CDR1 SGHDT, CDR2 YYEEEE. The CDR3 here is CASSFSLARKPYEQYF. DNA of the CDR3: TGTGCCAGCAGCTTCTCTTTGGCACGCAAACCCTACGAGCAGTACTTC.

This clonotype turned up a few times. The CDR3: CASTSKRNQPQHF. DNA for the CDR3: TGTGCCAGCACTTCGAAGCGGAATCAGCCCCAGCATTTT. The V and J genes are TRBV12-3 or TRBV12-4 and TRBJ1-5; D is undetermined. This CDR3 is 13 amino acids long. V lost 7 bases, J lost 4 bases, and 11 bases lay in between.

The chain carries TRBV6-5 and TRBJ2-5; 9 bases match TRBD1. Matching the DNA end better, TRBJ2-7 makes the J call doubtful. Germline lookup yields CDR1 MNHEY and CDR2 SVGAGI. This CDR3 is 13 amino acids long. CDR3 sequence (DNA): TGTGCCAGCCAGACCGGGACAGGGCTCGAGCAGTACTTC. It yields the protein CASQTGTGLEQYF.

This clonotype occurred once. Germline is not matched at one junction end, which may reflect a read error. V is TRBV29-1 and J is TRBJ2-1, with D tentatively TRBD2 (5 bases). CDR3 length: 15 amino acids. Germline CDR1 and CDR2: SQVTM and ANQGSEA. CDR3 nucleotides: TGCAGCGTTCAAGACCCGTCCGGGGTACATGGTGAGCGGTTCTTC. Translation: CSVQDPSGVHGERFF.

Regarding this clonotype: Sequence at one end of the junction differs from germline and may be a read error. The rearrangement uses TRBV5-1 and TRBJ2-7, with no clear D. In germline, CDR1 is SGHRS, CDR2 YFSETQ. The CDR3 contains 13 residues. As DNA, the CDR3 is TGCGCCAGCAGCGACGCGAATGCCTACGAGCAGTACTTT. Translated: CASSDANAYEQYF.

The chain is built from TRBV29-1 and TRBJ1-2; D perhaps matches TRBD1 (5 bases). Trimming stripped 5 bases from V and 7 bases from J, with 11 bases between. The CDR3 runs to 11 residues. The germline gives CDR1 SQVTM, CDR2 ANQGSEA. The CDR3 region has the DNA TGCAGCGTTACGGGGCTCGGTGGCTACACCTTC. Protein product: CSVTGLGGYTF.

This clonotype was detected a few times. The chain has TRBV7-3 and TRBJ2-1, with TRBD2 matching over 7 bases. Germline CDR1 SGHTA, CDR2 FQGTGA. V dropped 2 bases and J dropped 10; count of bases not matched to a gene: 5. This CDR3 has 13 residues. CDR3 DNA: TGTGCCAGCAGCTTAGTTACCGGGAGGGAGCAGTTCTTC. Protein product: CASSLVTGREQFF.

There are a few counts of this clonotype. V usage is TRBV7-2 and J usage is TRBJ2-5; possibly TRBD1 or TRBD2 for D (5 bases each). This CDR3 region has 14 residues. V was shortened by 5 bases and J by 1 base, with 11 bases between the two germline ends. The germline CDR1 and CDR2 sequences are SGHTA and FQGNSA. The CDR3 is CASSVGVPQETQYF. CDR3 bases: TGTGCCAGCAGCGTGGGGGTCCCCCAAGAGACCCAGTACTTC. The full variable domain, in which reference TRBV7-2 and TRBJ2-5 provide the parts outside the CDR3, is GAGVSQSPSNKVTEKGKDVELRCDPISGHTALYWYRQSLGQGLEFLIYFQGNSAPDKSGLPSDRFSAERTGGSVSTLTIQRTQQEDSAVYLCASSVGVPQETQYFGPGTRLLVL.

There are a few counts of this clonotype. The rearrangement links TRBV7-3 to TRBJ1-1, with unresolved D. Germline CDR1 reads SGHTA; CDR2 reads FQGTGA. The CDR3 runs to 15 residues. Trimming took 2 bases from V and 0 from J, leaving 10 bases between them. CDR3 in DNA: TGTGCCAGCAGCTTATCCCCAGCCATGAACACTGAAGCTTTCTTT. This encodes CASSLSPAMNTEAFF.

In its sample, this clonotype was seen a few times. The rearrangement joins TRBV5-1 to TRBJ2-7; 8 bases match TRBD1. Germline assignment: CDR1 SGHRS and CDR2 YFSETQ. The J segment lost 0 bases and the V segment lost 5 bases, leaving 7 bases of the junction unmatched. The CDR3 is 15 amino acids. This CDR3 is CASSSDRVHSYEQYF. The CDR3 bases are TGCGCCAGCAGTTCGGACAGGGTTCACTCCTACGAGCAGTACTTC.

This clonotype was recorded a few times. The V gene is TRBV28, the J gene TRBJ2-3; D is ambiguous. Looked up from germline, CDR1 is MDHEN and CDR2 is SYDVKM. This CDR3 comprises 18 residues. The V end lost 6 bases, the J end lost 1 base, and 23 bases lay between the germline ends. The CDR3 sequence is CASSRLTGPLAGTDTQYF. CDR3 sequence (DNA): TGTGCCAGCAGCCGGTTAACCGGGCCTTTAGCAGGCACAGATACGCAGTATTTT.

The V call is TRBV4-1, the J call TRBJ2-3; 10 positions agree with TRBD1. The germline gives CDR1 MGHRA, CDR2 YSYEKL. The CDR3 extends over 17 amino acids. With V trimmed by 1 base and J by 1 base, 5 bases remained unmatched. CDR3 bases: TGCGCCAGCAGCCAAGTGGGACAGGGGAAAGGCACAGATACGCAGTATTTT. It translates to CASSQVGQGKGTDTQYF.

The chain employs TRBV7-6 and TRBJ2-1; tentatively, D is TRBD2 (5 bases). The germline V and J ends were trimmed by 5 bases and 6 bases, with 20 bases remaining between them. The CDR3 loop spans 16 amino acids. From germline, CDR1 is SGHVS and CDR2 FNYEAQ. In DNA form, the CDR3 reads TGTGCCAGCAGCCCGATACGGAGAGGGCCTATCAATGAGCAGTTCTTC. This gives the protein CASSPIRRGPINEQFF.